A single sample is the source of the 8 T cell receptor beta chains below, sequenced in a study of beta chain features in type 1 diabetes. Broader study findings: In all four CD4+ subsets, TCRB CDR3 length was significantly, moderately reduced in type 1 diabetes.

Expressed TCRB transcripts were sequenced because the entire RNA isolate underwent reverse transcription. Measured with immunoSEQ multiplex PCR; TCRdb has only the in-frame clones, and not every one. The sample consists of under 250,000 clones, roughly 13% of them appearing once. For these receptors, no antigen is known. The sequenced material came from naive CD4+ T cells from blood. The source of these receptors is a man younger than 45 with type 1 diabetes.

The rearrangement joins TRBV29-1 to TRBJ2-5; D unresolved. The CDR3 totals 12 residues. Germline V gene sequence: CDR1 SQVTM, CDR2 ANQGSEA. V lost 4 bases, J lost 2 bases, and 8 bases lay in between. The CDR3 nucleotides are TGCAGCGTTGGTCAGTTACAAGAGACCCAGTACTTC. Its protein product is CSVGQLQETQYF.

This clone was counted a few times. CDR3 sequence reads: CASGLDAGGQFF. CDR3 nucleotide sequence: TGTGCTAGTGGTTTGGACGCGGGGGGACAGTTCTTC. The chain uses TRBV12-5 and TRBJ2-1; TRBD2 matches at 8 bases. The CDR3 consists of 12 residues. With 1 base clipped from V and 13 bases from J, the junction kept 3 bases outside the gene matches. The germline gives CDR1 LGHNT, CDR2 FRNRAP.

The CDR3 region has the DNA TGTGCCAGCAGCTTAGCGCGGGTAGCAAATCAGCCCCAGCATTTT. Translated, it gives CASSLARVANQPQHF. V and J are TRBV7-2 and TRBJ1-5; no reliable D call. Germline V gene lookup returns CDR1 SGHTA and CDR2 FQGNSA. V was trimmed by 0 bases and J by 4 bases, leaving 10 bases between them. There are 15 residues in the CDR3.

This clone was observed a few times. The chain employs TRBV5-1 and TRBJ2-1, with D perhaps matching TRBD2 (6 bases). V gave up 1 base and J gave up 0 bases, with 11 bases separating them. The germline V gene encodes CDR1 SGHRS and CDR2 YFSETQ. There are 16 residues in the CDR3. CDR3 sequence (DNA): TGCGCCAGCAGCTTGTGGGGGGAAAGCTCCTACAATGAGCAGTTCTTC. Residues: CASSLWGESSYNEQFF.

This clone was seen only a few times. The genes are TRBV4-2 and TRBJ1-2; D gene uncertain. V was trimmed by 0 bases and J by 7 bases, leaving 9 bases between them. The CDR3 consists of 13 residues. Germline-derived CDR1 and CDR2 are LGHNA and YNFKEQ. The CDR3 protein is CASSQDLAVGYTF. The CDR3 DNA sequence: TGTGCCAGCAGCCAAGATCTCGCGGTTGGCTACACCTTC.

The chain is built from TRBV19 and TRBJ2-7; D unclear. CDR3 length: 16 amino acids. The V end was cut by 7 bases, the J end by 6 bases, with 25 bases between. Germline loops: CDR1 LNHDA, CDR2 SQIVND (reference sequence). As DNA, the CDR3 is TGTGCCAGTAACCCCAGGTTGTGCAGGCTATGTGCCGAGCAGTACTTC. Protein: CASNPRLCRLCAEQYF.

In its sample, this clone was seen a few times. DNA of the CDR3: TGTGCCAGCACCTGGGACAGGGGTATTGATGGCTACACCTTC. As protein: CASTWDRGIDGYTF. The chain uses TRBV6-1 and TRBJ1-2, with TRBD1 identical over 10 bases. The ends lost 7 bases at V and 6 bases at J; junction bases unmatched: 8. CDR3 length equals 14 residues. CDR1 MNHNS and CDR2 SASEGT come from the germline V gene.

This clone was picked up a small number of times. The gene calls are TRBV30 and TRBJ2-7; 7 nucleotides match TRBD1. From germline, CDR1 is GTSNPN and CDR2 SVGIG (reference sequence). The CDR3 has 14 amino acids. V was pared by 0 bases and J by 3 bases, with 5 bases of the junction left unmatched. The CDR3 DNA sequence: TGTGCCTGGAGTGTAGCAGGGGGTTTCTACGAGCAGTACTTC. This gives the protein CAWSVAGGFYEQYF.